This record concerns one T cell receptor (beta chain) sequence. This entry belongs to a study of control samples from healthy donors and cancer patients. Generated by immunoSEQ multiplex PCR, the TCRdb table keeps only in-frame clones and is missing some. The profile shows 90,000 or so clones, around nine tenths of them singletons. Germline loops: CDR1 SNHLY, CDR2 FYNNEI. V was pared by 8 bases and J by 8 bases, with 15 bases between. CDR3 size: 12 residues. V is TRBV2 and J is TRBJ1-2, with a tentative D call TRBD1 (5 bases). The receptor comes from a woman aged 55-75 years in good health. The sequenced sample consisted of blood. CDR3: CASVGVGWGYTF. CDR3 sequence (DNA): TGTGCCAGCGTGGGGGTAGGATGGGGCTACACCTTC.